These 19 T cell receptor beta chains share one sample of origin, sequenced in a study of Ad26.COV2.S vaccination and SARS-CoV-2 variants. Sequencing used immunoSEQ multiplex PCR; TCRdb keeps in-frame clones, though not all of them. Altogether approximately 500,000 clones are present, 70% to 90% being singletons, with the ten largest covering around 13%. Treatment denoted: some 20 received Ad26.COV2.S at low or high dose, single or two shots; roughly 5 received placebo; per-sample allocation not given. Day 63 after the first injection of vaccine or placebo was the sampling time. Sequencing used peripheral blood, obtained in a trial of Ad26.COV2.S vaccine versus placebo. These receptor sequences come from a person between 18 and 65 years old who received the Ad26.COV2.S COVID-19 vaccine or a placebo.

V is TRBV5-1 and J is TRBJ2-3; perhaps TRBD1 as D (6 bases). This CDR3 has 14 amino acids. The germline V gene has CDR1 SGHRS and CDR2 YFSETQ. V was shortened by 4 bases and J by 3 bases, with 12 bases between the two germline ends. The CDR3 nucleotides are TGCGCCAGCAGCCCGCAGGGGTTGACAGATACGCAGTATTTT. Translated, it gives CASSPQGLTDTQYF. Full variable domain (remainder filled in from reference TRBV5-1 and TRBJ2-3): KAGVTQTPRYLIKTRGQQVTLSCSPISGHRSVSWYQQTPGQGLQFLFEYFSETQRNKGNFPGRFSGRQFSNSRSEMNVSTLELGDSALYLCASSPQGLTDTQYFGPGTRLTVL.

The chain carries TRBV5-4 and TRBJ2-1; 7 positions match TRBD1. J lost 7 bases, V lost 2 bases, and 9 bases had no gene match. Looked up from germline, CDR1 is SGHNT and CDR2 is YYREEE (reference sequence). This CDR3 spans 15 amino acids. For the CDR3, the DNA is TGTGCCAGCAGCTTAAGGGGGCATGGGTTGAATGAGCAGTTCTTC. Its translation is CASSLRGHGLNEQFF.

The V call is TRBV19, the J call TRBJ1-2; no firm D call. V gave up 6 bases and J gave up 1 base, with 15 bases separating them. From germline, CDR1 is LNHDA and CDR2 SQIVND (reference sequence). The CDR3 sequence is 15 residues long. CDR3 in DNA: TGTGCCAGTAGAACAACAGCACCCCATAACTATGGCTACACCTTC. Protein product: CASRTTAPHNYGYTF. The variable domain in full, completed from reference TRBV19 and TRBJ1-2, reads DGGITQSPKYLFRKEGQNVTLSCEQNLNHDAMYWYRQDPGQGLRLIYYSQIVNDFQKGDIAEGYSVSREKKESFPLTVTSAQKNPTAFYLCASRTTAPHNYGYTFGSGTRLTVV.

Points on this clone: The sample has other DNA sequences that encode this CDR3 too. This chain joins TRBV28 and TRBJ2-1; D remains ambiguous. Germline-derived CDR1 and CDR2 are MDHEN and SYDVKM. V dropped 5 bases and J dropped 3 bases, with 2 bases sitting between them. The CDR3 totals 11 residues. The chain's CDR3 is CASSHYNEQFF. CDR3 nucleotides: TGTGCCAGCAGTCACTACAATGAGCAGTTCTTC.

V usage is TRBV7-2 and J usage is TRBJ2-3; 7 nucleotides align to TRBD2. Trimming at V came to 7 bases and at J to 2 bases, leaving 9 bases not matched to a gene. This CDR3 is 15 amino acids long. Germline values: CDR1 SGHTA, CDR2 FQGNSA. In nucleotides, the CDR3 is TGTGCCAGCACCCGCAGCGGGATTTACACAGATACGCAGTATTTT. Its protein product is CASTRSGIYTDTQYF.

This sequence joins TRBV27 and TRBJ1-5, with 8 bases aligning to TRBD1. Losses at the gene ends were 6 bases for V and 12 bases for J; bases not matched to a gene: 13. Germline assignment: CDR1 MNHEY and CDR2 SMNVEV (reference sequence). The CDR3 contains 14 residues. The CDR3 sequence: CASSTWDRTQVQHF. CDR3 bases: TGTGCCAGCAGCACCTGGGACAGGACCCAGGTCCAGCATTTT.

This chain uses TRBV7-2 with TRBJ2-7; 10 bases agree with TRBD2. CDR3 length: 14 residues. Germline V gene lookup returns CDR1 SGHTA and CDR2 FQGNSA. V lost 5 bases to trimming and J lost 5 bases; unmatched junction nucleotides: 6. The chain's CDR3 is CASSQRGLAHEQYF. The CDR3 DNA reads TGTGCCAGCAGCCAGCGGGGACTAGCGCACGAGCAGTACTTC.

Comment on this clone: Other DNA sequences of this sample code for an identical CDR3. The chain carries TRBV29-1 and TRBJ1-5, with TRBD1 matching over 8 bases. The germline V gene has CDR1 SQVTM and CDR2 ANQGSEA. This CDR3 is 13 amino acids long. The trim removed 4 bases at V and 3 bases at J, leaving 2 bases unmatched. In DNA, the CDR3 is TGCAGCGTTGCAGGGGGCTCCAATCAGCCCCAGCATTTT. It is translated as CSVAGGSNQPQHF.

This clone was counted once. This rearrangement joins TRBV21-1 to TRBJ2-3; the table names TRBD2, a call not compared with the DNA. TRBV21-1 is a pseudogene. This CDR3 is built from 18 residues. CDR3 sequence: CASSKDGRREGSTDTQYF. The CDR3 DNA sequence: TGTGCCAGCAGCAAAGATGGAAGGCGGGAGGGAAGCACAGATACGCAGTATTTT.

The chain joins TRBV3-1 (or the pseudogene TRBV3-2) to TRBJ2-1; the D is unclear. CDR1 and CDR2 from the germline V gene are LGHDT and YNNKEL (reference sequence). This CDR3 contains 12 residues. V lost 2 bases to trimming and J lost 9 bases, with 8 bases between them. For the CDR3, the DNA is TGTGCCAGCAGCCAAAACTACGGTGAGCAGTTCTTC. Protein: CASSQNYGEQFF.

V is TRBV5-1 and J is TRBJ2-3, with 9 nucleotides matching TRBD2. CDR1 is SGHRS and CDR2 is YFSETQ in the germline V gene. The CDR3 consists of 16 residues. J lost 5 bases, V lost 6 bases, and 13 bases had no gene match. CDR3 DNA: TGCGCCAGCAACTTCTTAGCGGGAGTGGACGGAGATACGCAGTATTTT. Protein: CASNFLAGVDGDTQYF.

The V and J genes are TRBV27 and TRBJ2-3; no firm D call. Trimming removed 3 bases at V and 1 base at J, with 5 bases between. The CDR3 sequence is 13 residues long. Germline assignment: CDR1 MNHEY and CDR2 SMNVEV (reference sequence). The DNA of the CDR3 is TGTGCCAGCAGTTTCCGCCGCACAGATACGCAGTATTTT. This encodes CASSFRRTDTQYF.

The V call is TRBV5-1, the J call TRBJ2-2; 7 positions match TRBD2. Germline CDR1 and CDR2: SGHRS and YFSETQ. The V gene end was trimmed by 1 base and the J gene end by 8 bases; junction bases not matched to a gene: 8. The CDR3 covers 15 residues. This CDR3 is CASSLRLAAGGELFF. CDR3 nucleotide sequence: TGCGCCAGCAGCTTGCGCCTAGCGGCCGGGGGGGAGCTGTTTTTT.

A word on this clone: Other DNA sequences in the same sample also yield this CDR3. The chain uses TRBV29-1 and TRBJ2-7, with TRBD1 matching over 7 bases. The CDR3 sequence is 12 residues long. Germline CDR1 and CDR2: SQVTM and ANQGSEA. Trimming took 5 bases from V and 2 from J; bases not matched to a gene: 3. The chain's CDR3 is CSVRQGPYEQYF. The DNA for the CDR3 is TGCAGCGTTCGACAGGGCCCCTACGAGCAGTACTTC.

The chain is built from TRBV4-2 and TRBJ2-1, with a weak D call TRBD2 (7 bases). The CDR3 extends over 16 amino acids. V was clipped by 1 base and J by 2 bases, with 12 bases between them. Germline CDR1 and CDR2: LGHNA and YNFKEQ. The CDR3 loop is CASSQVGGGPYNEQFF. In DNA, the CDR3 is TGTGCCAGCAGCCAAGTAGGGGGAGGGCCCTACAATGAGCAGTTCTTC.

This sequence joins TRBV11-2 and TRBJ2-7; 7 bases map to TRBD1. CDR3 length: 15 residues. The V and J ends lost 3 bases and 0 bases, in that order; junction bases with no gene match: 5. Germline CDR1 and CDR2: SGHAT and FQNNGV. DNA for the CDR3: TGTGCCAGCAGCTTCCGGGGACAGCCCTCCTACGAGCAGTACTTC. It yields the protein CASSFRGQPSYEQYF.

This chain links TRBV5-6 with TRBJ2-2; no reliable D call. Between the trimmed V and J ends, which lost 4 bases and 5 bases, there was a span of 18 bases. This CDR3 has 16 residues. Germline loops: CDR1 SGHDT, CDR2 YYEEEE. The CDR3 nucleotides read TGTGCCAGCAGCGTCCGACTCCCCATTTCTACCGGGGAGCTGTTTTTT. The encoded protein is CASSVRLPISTGELFF.

The chain uses TRBV7-2 and TRBJ2-1, with TRBD2 matching 9 bases. After removal of 4 bases from V and 6 bases from J, the junction contained 7 bases not matched to a gene. This CDR3 region has 15 residues. The germline V gene encodes CDR1 SGHTA and CDR2 FQGNSA. The CDR3 is CASSSSGRRPNEQFF. The CDR3 nucleotides read TGTGCCAGCAGCTCAAGCGGGAGGCGCCCCAATGAGCAGTTCTTC.

V gene TRBV28 combines with J gene TRBJ1-2; weak D call: TRBD1 (5 bases). Germline loops: CDR1 MDHEN, CDR2 SYDVKM. CDR3 length: 14 residues. Trimming cost V 6 bases and J 7 bases, with 18 bases left between them. In DNA, the CDR3 is TGTGCCAGCAGCCCTCGGGGGGGGTCGATTGGCTACACCTTC. Amino acids: CASSPRGGSIGYTF.